This TCR beta chain appears in the sequencing data of a study of blood T cell repertoires in COVID-19 (dated by TCRdb to about 2020). With regard to the full study: Samples from collaborators originated in the United States, Italy and Spain and spanned both the acute and convalescent phases of COVID-19. Subjects who had been exposed to COVID-19, were actively infected with it, or had recovered from it provided the deeply sampled blood TCRbeta repertoires that made up the dataset. The prospective study material was composed of cDNA or gDNA derived from T cells, B-cell-depleted T cells, or PBMCs. A de-identified subject ID, COVID-19 status, age in years and sex were almost always included in the sample metadata. Samples came from the ongoing ImmuneRACE study (first 160 participants) plus 1,254 subjects from 6 global collaborators. Where HLA class I and class II types were available, the types were taken from metadata supplied by the sample provider, not from assay-based typing. The repertoires were made available in a free public database intended to serve as a resource for research on the immune response to SARS-CoV-2. What the work shows at the level of the full study, not this receptor alone: Clinical and demographic metadata were provided uncurated, with the amount varying by source and participant.

TCRbeta CDR3 regions were amplified from genomic DNA using the immunoSEQ Assay, a bias-controlled multiplex PCR. From the authors' description of their analysis: Nucleated cell counts per sample were estimated from amplification of reference gene primers within the assay. To quantify the absolute abundance of each unique TCRbeta CDR3 rearrangement, sequence reads were collapsed and filtered. For each sample, productive Simpson clonality was calculated by taking the square root of Simpson's diversity index across productive rearrangements. Held by TCRdb, this immuneACCESS table contains in-frame sequences only and omits some clones. Under half of the omission traces to an unresolved V gene where checked; the cause of the rest is unknown. For V, J and clone size, that table is used; D and trimming come from the DNA. Recorded for this sample are roughly 190,000 clones; roughly 91% of them occurred a single time. Roughly 6% of the sample lies in the top ten.

About this clone itself: Its specific antigen is unknown. No much larger clone exists at a distance of one base, and base qualities are not known.

Reading the germline V gene gives CDR1 ENHRY and CDR2 SYGVKD. Spanning cysteine to phenylalanine, the CDR3 consists of 16 amino acids. Only the CDR3 region is kept as DNA, spanning 48 bases read in frame from base 1. From V the trimming removes 6 bases and from J it removes 0 bases, while the gene matches leave 7 bases of the junction unaccounted for. Whole blood was collected in K2EDTA tubes by collaborating institutions according to the institutions' own protocols. For TCRbeta analysis, collaborators shipped samples as frozen whole blood, isolated PBMCs, or DNA extracted from either of those sample types.

The chain joins TRBV10-3 to TRBJ2-3, and 9 junction bases match TRBD2. The material sequenced was peripheral blood. The sequence was collected from a middle-aged man with active or convalescent COVID-19. DNA sequence: TGTGCCATCAGCGAAAGAACTAGCGGGAGCACAGATACGCAGTATTTT. Its amino acids are CAISERTSGSTDTQYF.